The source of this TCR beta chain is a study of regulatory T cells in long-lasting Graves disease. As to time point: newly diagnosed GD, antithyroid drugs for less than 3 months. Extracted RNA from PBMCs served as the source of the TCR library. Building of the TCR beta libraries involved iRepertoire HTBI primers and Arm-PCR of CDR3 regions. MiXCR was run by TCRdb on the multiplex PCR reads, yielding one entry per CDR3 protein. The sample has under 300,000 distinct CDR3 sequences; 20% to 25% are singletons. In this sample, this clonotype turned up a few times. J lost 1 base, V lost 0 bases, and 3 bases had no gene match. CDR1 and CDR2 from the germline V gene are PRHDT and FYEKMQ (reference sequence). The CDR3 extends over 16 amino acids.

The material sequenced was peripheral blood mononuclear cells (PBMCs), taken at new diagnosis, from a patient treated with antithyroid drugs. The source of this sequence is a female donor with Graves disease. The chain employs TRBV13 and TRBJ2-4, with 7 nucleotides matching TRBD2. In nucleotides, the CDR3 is TGTGCCAGCAGCTTAGGGGTGGGAGGGGCCAAAAACATTCAGTACTTC. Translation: CASSLGVGGAKNIQYF.